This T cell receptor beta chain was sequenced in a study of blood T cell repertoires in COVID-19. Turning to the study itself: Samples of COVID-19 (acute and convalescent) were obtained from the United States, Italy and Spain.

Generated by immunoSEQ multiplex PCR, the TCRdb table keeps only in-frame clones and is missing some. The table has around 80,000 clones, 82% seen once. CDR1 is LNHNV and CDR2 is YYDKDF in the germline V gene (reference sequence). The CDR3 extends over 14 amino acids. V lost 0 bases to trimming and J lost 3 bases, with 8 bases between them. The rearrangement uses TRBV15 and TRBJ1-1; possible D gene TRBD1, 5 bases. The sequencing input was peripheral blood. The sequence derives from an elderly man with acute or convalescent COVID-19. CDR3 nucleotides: TGTGCCACCAGCAGAGATAGGGGCTACACTGAAGCTTTCTTT. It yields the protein CATSRDRGYTEAFF. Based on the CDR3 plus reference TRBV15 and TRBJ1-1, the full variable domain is DAMVIQNPRYQVTQFGKPVTLSCSQTLNHNVMYWYQQKSSQAPKLLFHYYDKDFNNEADTPDNFQSRRPNTSFCFLDIRSPGLGDTAMYLCATSRDRGYTEAFFGQGTRLTVV.